This T cell receptor beta chain came from a study of cytomegalovirus exposure and HLA in healthy donors. Study at large: Among several hundred genotyped donors, 65% to 90% fell in the Caucasian-associated ancestry cluster. Study conclusions and caveats: The productive fraction for most TCR beta V segments was about 90% or about 30% in an earlier analysis. Analysis was carried out at a later point, and it linked a missense DCLRE1C variant to TCR beta V- and J-gene trimming.

Primers included in the PCR were 60 Vbeta and 13 Jbeta primers. Assay used: immunoSEQ multiplex PCR; TCRdb lists only in-frame clones, some missing. The data show 80,000 to 100,000 clones, roughly 75% seen once. About this clone itself: The antigen is undetermined.

This TCR was recovered from a man aged 30 to 39 in good health and CMV-seronegative. Sequenced input: PBMCs.

This CDR3 reads CAISEGGAQETQYF. The CDR3 region has the DNA TGTGCCATCAGTGAAGGAGGGGCCCAAGAGACCCAGTACTTC. The chain combines TRBV10-3 with TRBJ2-5, with TRBD2 as a possible D gene (6 bases). Germline lookup yields CDR1 ENHRY and CDR2 SYGVKD. Trimming took off 3 bases at V and 1 base at J, with 9 bases between the two ends. The length of the CDR3 is 14 residues.